This T cell receptor beta chain is from a study of blood T cells in healthy people across ages. V lost 6 bases, J lost 6 bases, and 5 bases stayed unmatched. Looked up from germline, CDR1 is SNHLY and CDR2 is FYNNEI. The CDR3 spans 12 residues. For the second PCR, which ran for about 6 to 12 cycles, a sample-barcoded 5' primer and a J-beta primer mix were used. MiXCR, applied by TCRdb to the 5' RACE reads, yields one record per CDR3 protein. The table has approximately 1,000,000 distinct CDR3 sequences, around two fifths seen once. The sequence was collected from a man aged 18 to 30 in good health. Input material: blood. The rearrangement joins TRBV2 to TRBJ2-7; 7 nucleotides line up with TRBD2. CDR3 in amino acids: CASRAGVSEQYF. DNA of the CDR3: TGTGCCAGCAGGGCGGGGGTATCCGAGCAGTACTTC.